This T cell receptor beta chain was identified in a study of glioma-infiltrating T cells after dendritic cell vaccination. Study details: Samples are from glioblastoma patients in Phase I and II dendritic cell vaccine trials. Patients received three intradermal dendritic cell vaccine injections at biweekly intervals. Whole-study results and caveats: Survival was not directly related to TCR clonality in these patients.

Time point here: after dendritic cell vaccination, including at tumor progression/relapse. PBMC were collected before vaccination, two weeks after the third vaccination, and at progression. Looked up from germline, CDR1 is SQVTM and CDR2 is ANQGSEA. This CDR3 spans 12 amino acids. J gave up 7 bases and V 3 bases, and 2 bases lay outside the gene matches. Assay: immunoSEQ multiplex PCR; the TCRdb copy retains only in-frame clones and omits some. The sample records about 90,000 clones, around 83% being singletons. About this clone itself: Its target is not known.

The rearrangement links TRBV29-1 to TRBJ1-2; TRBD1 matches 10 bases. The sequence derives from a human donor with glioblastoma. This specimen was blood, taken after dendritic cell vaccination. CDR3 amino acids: CSVEGQGPGYTF. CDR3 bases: TGCAGCGTTGAGGGACAGGGGCCTGGCTACACCTTC. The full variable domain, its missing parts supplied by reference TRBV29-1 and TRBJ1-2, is SAVISQKPSRDICQRGTSLTIQCQVDSQVTMMFWYRQQPGQSLTLIATANQGSEATYESGFVIDKFPISRPNLTFSTLTVSNMSPEDSSIYLCSVEGQGPGYTFGSGTRLTVV.